This TCR beta chain came from a study of blood T cell repertoires in COVID-19. Across the whole study: Specimens from acute and convalescent COVID-19 originated in the United States, Italy and Spain. T cells, B-cell-depleted T cells, or PBMCs supplied cDNA or gDNA.

With 5 bases clipped from V and 1 base from J, the junction kept 4 bases outside the gene matches. Germline V lookup: CDR1 SGHNT, CDR2 YENEEA. The CDR3 spans 14 residues. Only in-frame clones appear in the TCRdb table, and some are missing; sequencing was by immunoSEQ multiplex PCR. The table lists approximately 74,000 clones, over 80% of them singletons. This sequence joins TRBV11-3 and TRBJ1-1; the match to TRBD1 covers 7 bases. The sequence derives from an elderly man with active or convalescent COVID-19. Sequenced input: peripheral blood. The CDR3 protein is CASSPRQGNTEAFF. CDR3 bases: TGTGCCAGCAGCCCCCGACAGGGGAACACTGAAGCTTTCTTT.